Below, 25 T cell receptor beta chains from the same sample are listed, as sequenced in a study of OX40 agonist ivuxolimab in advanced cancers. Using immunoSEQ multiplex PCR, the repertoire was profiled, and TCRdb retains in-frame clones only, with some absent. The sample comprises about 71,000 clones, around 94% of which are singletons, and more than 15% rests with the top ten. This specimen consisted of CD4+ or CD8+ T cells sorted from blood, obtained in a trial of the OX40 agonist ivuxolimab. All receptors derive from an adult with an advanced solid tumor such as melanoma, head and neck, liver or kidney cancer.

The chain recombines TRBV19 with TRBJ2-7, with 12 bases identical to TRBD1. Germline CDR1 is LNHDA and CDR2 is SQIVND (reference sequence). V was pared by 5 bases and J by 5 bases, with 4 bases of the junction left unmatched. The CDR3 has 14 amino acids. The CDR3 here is CASSGTGGFHEQYF. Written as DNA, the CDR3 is TGTGCCAGTAGTGGGACAGGGGGCTTCCACGAGCAGTACTTC.

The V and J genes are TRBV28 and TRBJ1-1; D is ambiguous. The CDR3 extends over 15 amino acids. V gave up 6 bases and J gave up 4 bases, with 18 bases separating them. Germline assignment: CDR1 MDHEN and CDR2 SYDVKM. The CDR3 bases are TGTGCCAGCAGCCCTTTTAACAGCTTATTCACTGAAGCTTTCTTT. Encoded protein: CASSPFNSLFTEAFF.

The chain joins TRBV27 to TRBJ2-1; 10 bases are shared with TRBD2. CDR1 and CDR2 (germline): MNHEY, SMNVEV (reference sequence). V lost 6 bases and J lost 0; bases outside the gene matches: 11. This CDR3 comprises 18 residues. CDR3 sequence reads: CASRSLAGAAISYNEQFF. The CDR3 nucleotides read TGTGCCAGCAGATCCCTAGCGGGAGCAGCAATCTCCTACAATGAGCAGTTCTTC.

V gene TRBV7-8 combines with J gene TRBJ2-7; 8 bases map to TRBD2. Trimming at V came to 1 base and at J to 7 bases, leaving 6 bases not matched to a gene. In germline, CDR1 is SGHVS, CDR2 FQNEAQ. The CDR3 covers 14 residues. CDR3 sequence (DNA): TGTGCCAGCAGCTTAGAAGCGGGAGATCGGGAGCAGTACTTC. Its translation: CASSLEAGDREQYF.

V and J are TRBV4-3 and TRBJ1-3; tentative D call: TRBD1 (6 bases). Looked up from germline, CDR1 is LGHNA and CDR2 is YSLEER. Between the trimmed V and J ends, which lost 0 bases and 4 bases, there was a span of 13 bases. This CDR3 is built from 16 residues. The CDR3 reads CASSQDRTATGNTIYF. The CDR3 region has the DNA TGCGCCAGCAGCCAAGATCGGACAGCAACGGGAAACACCATATATTTT.

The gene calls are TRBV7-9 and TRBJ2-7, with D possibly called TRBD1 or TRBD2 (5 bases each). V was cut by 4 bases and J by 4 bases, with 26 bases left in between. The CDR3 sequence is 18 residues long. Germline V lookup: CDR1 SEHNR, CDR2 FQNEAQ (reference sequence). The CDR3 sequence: CASSSPGRSPSSPYEQYF. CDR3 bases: TGTGCCAGCAGCTCACCGGGACGGAGCCCCTCAAGTCCTTACGAGCAGTACTTC.

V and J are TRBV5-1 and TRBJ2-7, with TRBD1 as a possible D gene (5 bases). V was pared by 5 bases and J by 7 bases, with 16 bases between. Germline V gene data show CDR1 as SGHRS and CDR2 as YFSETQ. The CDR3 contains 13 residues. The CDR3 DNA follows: TGCGCCAGCAGTGGGGCGAGAGTTGGTGAGCAGTACTTC. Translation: CASSGARVGEQYF.

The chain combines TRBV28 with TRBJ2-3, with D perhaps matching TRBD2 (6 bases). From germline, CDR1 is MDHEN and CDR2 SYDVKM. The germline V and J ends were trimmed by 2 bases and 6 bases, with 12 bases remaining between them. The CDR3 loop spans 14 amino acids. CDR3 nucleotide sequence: TGTGCCAGCAGTTTAAGGAGGGAATCGGATACGCAGTATTTT. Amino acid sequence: CASSLRRESDTQYF.

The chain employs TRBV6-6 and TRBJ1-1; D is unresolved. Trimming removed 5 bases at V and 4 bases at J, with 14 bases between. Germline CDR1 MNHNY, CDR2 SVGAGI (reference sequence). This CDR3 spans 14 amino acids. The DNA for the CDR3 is TGTGCCAGCAGTCCCGACGGCGGATTCACTGAAGCTTTCTTT. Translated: CASSPDGGFTEAFF.

The CDR3 sequence: CASSQVGTSRGVIPAEQYF. The CDR3 nucleotides read TGCGCCAGCAGCCAAGTTGGGACCAGTAGGGGGGTAATCCCCGCCGAGCAGTACTTC. The chain uses TRBV4-1 and TRBJ2-7, with D tentatively TRBD1 or TRBD2 (6 bases each). In germline, CDR1 is MGHRA, CDR2 YSYEKL. V was pared by 1 base and J by 6 bases, with 28 bases between. The CDR3 is 19 amino acids.

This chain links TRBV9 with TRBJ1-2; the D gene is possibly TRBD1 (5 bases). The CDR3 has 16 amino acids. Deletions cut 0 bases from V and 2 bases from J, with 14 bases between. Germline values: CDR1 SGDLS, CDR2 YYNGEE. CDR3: CASSVATWGPNYGYTF. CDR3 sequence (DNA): TGTGCCAGCAGCGTAGCTACTTGGGGACCGAACTATGGCTACACCTTC.

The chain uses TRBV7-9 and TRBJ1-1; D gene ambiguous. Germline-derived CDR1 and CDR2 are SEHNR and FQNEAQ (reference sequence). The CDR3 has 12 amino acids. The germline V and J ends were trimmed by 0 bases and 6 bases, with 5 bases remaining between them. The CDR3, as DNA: TGTGCCAGCAGCTTAGCAACTCCTGAAGCTTTCTTT. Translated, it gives CASSLATPEAFF.

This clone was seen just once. CDR3 sequence (DNA): TGTGCCAGCAGGCTCCAAGAGACCCAGTACTTC. Translation: CASRLQETQYF. The chain joins TRBV6-1 to TRBJ2-5; D gene ambiguous. Per the germline V gene, CDR1 is MNHNS and CDR2 is SASEGT. The length of the CDR3 is 11 residues. Trimming pared 6 bases from V and 1 base from J, leaving 3 bases between.

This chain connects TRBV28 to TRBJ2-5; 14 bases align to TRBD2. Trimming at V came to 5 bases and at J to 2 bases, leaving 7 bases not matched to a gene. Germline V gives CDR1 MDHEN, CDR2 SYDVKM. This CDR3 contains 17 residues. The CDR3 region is CASSQGTSGRWQETQYF. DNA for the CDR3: TGTGCCAGCAGTCAAGGGACTAGCGGGAGATGGCAAGAGACCCAGTACTTC.

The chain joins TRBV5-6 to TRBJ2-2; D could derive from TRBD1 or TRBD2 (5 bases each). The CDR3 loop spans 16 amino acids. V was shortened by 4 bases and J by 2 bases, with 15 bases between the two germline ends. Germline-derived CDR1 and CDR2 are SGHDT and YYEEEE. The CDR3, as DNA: TGTGCCAGCAGCCCCGGGGCACAAGAAAACACCGGGGAGCTGTTTTTT. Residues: CASSPGAQENTGELFF. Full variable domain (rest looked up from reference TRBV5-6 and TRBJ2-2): DAGVTQSPTHLIKTRGQQVTLRCSPKSGHDTVSWYQQALGQGPQFIFQYYEEEERQRGNFPDRFSGHQFPNYSSELNVNALLLGDSALYLCASSPGAQENTGELFFGEGSRLTVL.

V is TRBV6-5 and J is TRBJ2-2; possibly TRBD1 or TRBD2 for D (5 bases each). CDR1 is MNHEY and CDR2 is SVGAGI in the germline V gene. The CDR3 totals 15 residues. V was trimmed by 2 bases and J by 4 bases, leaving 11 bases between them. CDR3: CASSYRQGPTGELFF. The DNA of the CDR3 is TGTGCCAGCAGTTACAGGCAGGGACCCACCGGGGAGCTGTTTTTT.

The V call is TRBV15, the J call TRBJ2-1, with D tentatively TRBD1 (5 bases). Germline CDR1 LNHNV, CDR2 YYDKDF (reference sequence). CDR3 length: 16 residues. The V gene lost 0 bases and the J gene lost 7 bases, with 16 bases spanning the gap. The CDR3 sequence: CATSRDRTFQVNEQFF. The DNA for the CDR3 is TGTGCCACCAGCAGAGATCGGACATTCCAAGTGAATGAGCAGTTCTTC.

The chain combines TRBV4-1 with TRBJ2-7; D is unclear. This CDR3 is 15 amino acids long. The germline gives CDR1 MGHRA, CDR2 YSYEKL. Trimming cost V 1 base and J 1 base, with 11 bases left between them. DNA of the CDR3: TGCGCCAGCAGCCAAGGATATGACGGTTCCTACGAGCAGTACTTC. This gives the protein CASSQGYDGSYEQYF.

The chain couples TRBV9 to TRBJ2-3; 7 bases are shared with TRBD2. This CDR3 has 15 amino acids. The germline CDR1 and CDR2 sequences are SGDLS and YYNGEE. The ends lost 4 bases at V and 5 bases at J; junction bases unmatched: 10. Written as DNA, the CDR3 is TGTGCCAGCAGCCCTGGACTAGTCATTATAGATACGCAGTATTTT. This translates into CASSPGLVIIDTQYF.

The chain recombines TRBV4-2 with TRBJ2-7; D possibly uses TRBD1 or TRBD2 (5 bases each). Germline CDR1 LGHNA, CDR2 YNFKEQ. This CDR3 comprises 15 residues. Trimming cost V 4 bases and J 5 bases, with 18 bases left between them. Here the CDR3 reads CASSRRVGENNEQYF. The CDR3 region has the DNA TGTGCCAGCAGCCGGCGGGTGGGGGAGAACAACGAGCAGTACTTC.

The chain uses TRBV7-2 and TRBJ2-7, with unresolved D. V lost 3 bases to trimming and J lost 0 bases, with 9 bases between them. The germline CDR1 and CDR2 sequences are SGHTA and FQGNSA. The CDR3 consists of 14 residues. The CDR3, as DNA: TGTGCCAGCAGCTTTGCAGGTAGCTCCTACGAGCAGTACTTC. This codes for CASSFAGSSYEQYF.

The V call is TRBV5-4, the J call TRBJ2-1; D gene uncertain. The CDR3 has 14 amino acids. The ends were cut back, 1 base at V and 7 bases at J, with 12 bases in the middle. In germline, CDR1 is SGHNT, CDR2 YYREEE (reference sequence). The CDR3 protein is CASSLMGSKNEQFF. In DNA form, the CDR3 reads TGTGCCAGCAGCTTGATGGGAAGTAAGAATGAGCAGTTCTTC.

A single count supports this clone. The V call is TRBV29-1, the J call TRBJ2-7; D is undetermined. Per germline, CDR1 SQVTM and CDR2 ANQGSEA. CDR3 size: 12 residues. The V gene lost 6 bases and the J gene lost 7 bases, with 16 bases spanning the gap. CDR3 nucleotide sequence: TGCAGCGTGGACGATACGACTGGGGAGCAGTACTTC. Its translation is CSVDDTTGEQYF.

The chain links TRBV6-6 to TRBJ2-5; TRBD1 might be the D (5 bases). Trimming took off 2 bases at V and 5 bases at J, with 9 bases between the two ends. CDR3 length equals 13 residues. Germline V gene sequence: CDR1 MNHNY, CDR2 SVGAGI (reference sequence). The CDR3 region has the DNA TGTGCCAGCAGTTACACAGGTGGCGAGACCCAGTACTTC. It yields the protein CASSYTGGETQYF.

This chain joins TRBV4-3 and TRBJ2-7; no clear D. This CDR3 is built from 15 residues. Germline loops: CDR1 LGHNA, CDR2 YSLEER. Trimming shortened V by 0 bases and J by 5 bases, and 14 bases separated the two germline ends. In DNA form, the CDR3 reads TGCGCCAGCAGCCAAGAGGATGAGGCCCGGGACGAGCAGTACTTC. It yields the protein CASSQEDEARDEQYF.